Sequencing of this T cell receptor (beta chain) was carried out in a study of post-analysis software for immune sequencing data. Study outcomes and limitations: With TRBV5-6, TRBV5-1 and TRBV20-1 included, about five TRBV segments were more frequent in patients than in controls.

At least ten counts were recorded for this clonotype. The antigen is unknown. Built from TCR beta cDNA, the libraries had unique molecular identifiers in them. Yield was 500,000 or so cDNA molecules from about 0.94 to 9.7 million T cells. TCRdb itself ran the PCR reads through MiXCR, one entry per CDR3 protein. The table shows about 820,000 distinct CDR3 sequences, with approximately 53% occurring only once. The junction had 5 bases not matched to a gene; V was cut back by 4 bases and J by 5 bases. The CDR3 contains 15 residues. In germline, CDR1 is MGHRA, CDR2 YSYEKL. The J gene is TRBJ1-2, the V gene TRBV4-1; 12 nucleotides align to TRBD1. Sequenced material: blood. The sequence derives from a girl aged 5 to 17 with multiple sclerosis. The DNA for the CDR3 is TGCGCCAGCAGCCTGGGACAGGGGGCTACGTATGGCTACACCTTC. It codes for CASSLGQGATYGYTF.